These 21 T cell receptor beta chains share one sample of origin, sequenced in a study of blood T cell repertoires in COVID-19. Profiling relied on immunoSEQ multiplex PCR, and the TCRdb table lists in-frame clones only, not all of them. The sample lists approximately 150,000 clones; about four fifths were seen once. Input material: peripheral blood. The receptors come from a man in his sixties or seventies who had recovered from COVID-19.

This sequence joins TRBV19 and TRBJ1-1, with D maybe TRBD1 (6 bases). V lost 4 bases to trimming and J lost 0 bases, with 6 bases between them. The CDR3 has 13 amino acids. The germline V gene has CDR1 LNHDA and CDR2 SQIVND (reference sequence). The DNA for the CDR3 is TGTGCCAGTAGTAGACAGGTGAACACTGAAGCTTTCTTT. Its protein is CASSRQVNTEAFF.

The J gene is TRBJ2-1, the V gene TRBV7-2, with a tentative D call TRBD1 (5 bases). CDR3 length: 12 amino acids. The V and J ends lost 1 base and 13 bases respectively, with 11 bases between them. Germline values: CDR1 SGHTA, CDR2 FQGNSA. In nucleotides, the CDR3 is TGTGCCAGCAGCTTAGTTCTACAGGACCAGTTCTTC. Its protein is CASSLVLQDQFF.

This chain uses TRBV5-1 with TRBJ1-5; a weak D match, TRBD1 (6 bases). Germline CDR1 reads SGHRS; CDR2 reads YFSETQ. The CDR3 loop spans 16 amino acids. Trimming took 4 bases from V and 0 from J, leaving 14 bases between them. This CDR3 is CASSPAGAGSNQPQHF. In DNA form, the CDR3 reads TGCGCCAGCAGCCCCGCGGGGGCAGGTAGCAATCAGCCCCAGCATTTT.

Only a few counts were recorded for this clone. This chain connects TRBV2 to TRBJ1-1; the D gene is possibly TRBD1 (6 bases). CDR1 is SNHLY and CDR2 is FYNNEI in the germline V gene. The V and J ends lost 8 bases and 4 bases respectively, with 11 bases between them. CDR3 length: 12 amino acids. Written as DNA, the CDR3 is TGTGCCAGCCGCAGGGGTCGCACTGAAGCTTTCTTT. Translated, it gives CASRRGRTEAFF.

The V gene is TRBV5-1, the J gene TRBJ2-3; 9 bases are a match to TRBD2. The CDR3 is made up of 16 amino acids. Losses at the gene ends were 2 bases for V and 2 bases for J; bases not matched to a gene: 6. Per germline, CDR1 SGHRS and CDR2 YFSETQ. The CDR3: CASSFSSGRFTDTQYF. In DNA, the CDR3 is TGCGCCAGCAGCTTTTCAAGCGGGAGGTTCACAGATACGCAGTATTTT.

The chain couples TRBV29-1 to TRBJ1-3; D unclear. The CDR3 extends over 12 amino acids. The germline V and J ends were trimmed by 4 bases and 7 bases, with 11 bases remaining between them. CDR1 is SQVTM and CDR2 is ANQGSEA in the germline V gene. CDR3: CSVVEYSNTIYF. The CDR3 nucleotides are TGCAGCGTTGTAGAATATTCTAACACCATATATTTT.

CDR3 DNA sequence: TGTGCCAGCAGCCCCAAATATGAGCAGTTCTTC. Protein: CASSPKYEQFF. This rearrangement joins TRBV7-9 to TRBJ2-1, with D uncertain. Germline CDR1 reads SEHNR; CDR2 reads FQNEAQ (reference sequence). The V gene lost 5 bases and the J gene lost 8 bases, with 7 bases spanning the gap. The CDR3 runs to 11 residues. Supplemented by reference TRBV7-9 and TRBJ2-1, the full variable domain reads DTGVSQNPRHKITKRGQNVTFRCDPISEHNRLYWYRQTLGQGPEFLTYFQNEAQLEKSRLLSDRFSAERPKGSFSTLEIQRTEQGDSAMYLCASSPKYEQFFGPGTRLTVL.

The chain links TRBV27 to TRBJ1-1; D not resolved. Per germline, CDR1 MNHEY and CDR2 SMNVEV (reference sequence). Trimming stripped 5 bases from V and 7 bases from J, with 11 bases between. The CDR3 totals 12 residues. CDR3 nucleotide sequence: TGTGCCAGCAGTCCCCACCGGGGTGAAGCTTTCTTT. Translation: CASSPHRGEAFF.

This chain uses TRBV5-1 with TRBJ2-7; the match to TRBD2 covers 7 bases. Germline V lookup: CDR1 SGHRS, CDR2 YFSETQ. Trimming at V came to 5 bases and at J to 2 bases, leaving 13 bases not matched to a gene. The CDR3 consists of 16 residues. CDR3 amino acids: CASSPLGGGRTYEQYF. The CDR3 DNA reads TGCGCCAGCAGTCCGCTGGGGGGAGGGCGTACCTACGAGCAGTACTTC.

The rearrangement joins TRBV7-2 to TRBJ2-1; perhaps TRBD2 as D (6 bases). Germline V lookup: CDR1 SGHTA, CDR2 FQGNSA. This CDR3 region has 15 residues. The V end was cut by 5 bases, the J end by 1 base, with 12 bases between. The CDR3 protein is CASSLGLKSYNEQFF. The CDR3 DNA reads TGTGCCAGCAGCCTGGGACTTAAATCCTACAATGAGCAGTTCTTC.

This chain connects TRBV6-6 to TRBJ2-1, with 9 bases lining up with TRBD2. Trimming removed 2 bases from V and 8 bases from J; junction bases left unmatched: 7. The CDR3 is made up of 15 amino acids. Germline-derived CDR1 and CDR2 are MNHNY and SVGAGI (reference sequence). CDR3 loop: CASSYGGRAVDEQFF. The CDR3 bases are TGTGCCAGCAGTTACGGCGGGAGGGCCGTAGATGAGCAGTTCTTC.

The chain employs TRBV15 and TRBJ1-3; no definite D call. The CDR3 spans 16 residues. In germline, CDR1 is LNHNV, CDR2 YYDKDF (reference sequence). V shed 3 bases and J shed 2 bases, with 14 bases lying between them. The CDR3 here is CATSSVVREAGNTIYF. For the CDR3, the DNA is TGTGCCACCAGCAGTGTAGTCCGGGAAGCTGGAAACACCATATATTTT.

The chain joins TRBV6-5 to TRBJ2-7; 8 nucleotides line up with TRBD1. J was trimmed by 5 bases and V by 7 bases; bases with no gene match: 13. Germline CDR1 MNHEY, CDR2 SVGAGI. The CDR3 is 15 amino acids. The CDR3, as DNA: TGTGCCAGCACCGGGCCGCAGGGGGCGTTCCACGAGCAGTACTTC. This codes for CASTGPQGAFHEQYF.

This clone has just a few counts. The chain uses TRBV6-6 and TRBJ1-5, with 7 bases matching TRBD1. Germline loops: CDR1 MNHNY, CDR2 SVGAGI (reference sequence). The junction had 7 bases not matched to a gene; V was cut back by 6 bases and J by 2 bases. The CDR3 consists of 15 residues. CDR3 region: CASRPDRERNQPQHF. The CDR3 bases are TGTGCCAGCAGACCCGACAGGGAACGCAATCAGCCCCAGCATTTT.

This clone was seen once. V and J are TRBV5-1 and TRBJ2-7; the match to TRBD2 covers 12 bases. The V gene end was trimmed by 0 bases and the J gene end by 4 bases; junction bases not matched to a gene: 8. This CDR3 has 17 residues. CDR1 and CDR2 from the germline V gene are SGHRS and YFSETQ. The CDR3, as DNA: TGCGCCAGCAGCTTGGGACTAGCGGGAGCCTCTGAGTACGAGCAGTACTTC. This translates into CASSLGLAGASEYEQYF.

The rearrangement uses TRBV19 and TRBJ2-3; TRBD1 matches at 8 bases. CDR3 length: 15 residues. The germline V gene has CDR1 LNHDA and CDR2 SQIVND (reference sequence). Trimming cost V 6 bases and J 0 bases; bases outside gene matches: 5. CDR3 DNA sequence: TGTGCCAGTAGGGAGGGACAGGTTAGCACAGATACGCAGTATTTT. Its protein product is CASREGQVSTDTQYF.

The CDR3 loop reads CASSIGEDIYGYTF. The CDR3 DNA follows: TGTGCCAGTAGTATAGGAGAGGATATATATGGCTACACCTTC. The rearrangement links TRBV19 to TRBJ1-2; no clear D. V was pared by 1 base and J by 5 bases, with 11 bases between. CDR3 length: 14 amino acids. Germline values: CDR1 LNHDA, CDR2 SQIVND (reference sequence).

The rearrangement links TRBV10-3 to TRBJ2-7; no clear D gene. The CDR3 has 15 amino acids. V lost 0 bases, J lost 2 bases, and 11 bases lay in between. Germline V lookup: CDR1 ENHRY, CDR2 SYGVKD. The CDR3, as DNA: TGTGCCATCAGTGAGTCTAAACATGCACCCTACGAGCAGTACTTC. Its protein product is CAISESKHAPYEQYF.

The gene calls are TRBV18 and TRBJ2-5; D call uncertain. The germline gives CDR1 KGHSH, CDR2 LQKENI. V was trimmed by 3 bases and J by 3 bases, leaving 8 bases between them. CDR3 size: 13 residues. The CDR3 nucleotides read TGTGCCAGCTCACCGCGACAAGAAGAGACCCAGTACTTC. Translating gives CASSPRQEETQYF.

The chain couples TRBV12-3 or TRBV12-4 to TRBJ1-5; D perhaps matches TRBD1 (5 bases). V dropped 4 bases and J dropped 10 bases, with 11 bases sitting between them. This CDR3 is built from 12 residues. CDR3 nucleotide sequence: TGTGCCAGCAGTTGGGCAGGGAATCCCCAGCATTTT. Its translation: CASSWAGNPQHF.

This rearrangement joins TRBV19 to TRBJ2-1, with 9 bases identical to TRBD2. The CDR3 has 16 residues. V shed 4 bases, J shed 8 bases, and the junction held 12 bases outside the gene matches. The germline CDR1 and CDR2 sequences are LNHDA and SQIVND (reference sequence). CDR3 sequence (DNA): TGTGCCAGTAGTAGGGTGGCGGGAGGGCCTAGGGATGAGCAGTTCTTC. Translation gives CASSRVAGGPRDEQFF.